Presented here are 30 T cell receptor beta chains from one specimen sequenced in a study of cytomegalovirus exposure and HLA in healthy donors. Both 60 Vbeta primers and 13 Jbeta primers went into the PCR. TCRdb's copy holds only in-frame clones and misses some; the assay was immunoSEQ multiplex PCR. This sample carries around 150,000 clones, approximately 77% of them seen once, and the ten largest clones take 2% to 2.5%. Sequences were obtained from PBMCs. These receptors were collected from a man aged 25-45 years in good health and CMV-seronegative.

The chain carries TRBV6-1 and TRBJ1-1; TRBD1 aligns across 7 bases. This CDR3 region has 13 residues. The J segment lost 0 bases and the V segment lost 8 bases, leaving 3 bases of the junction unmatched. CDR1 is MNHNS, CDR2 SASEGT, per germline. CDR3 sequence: CASGTGVNTEAFF. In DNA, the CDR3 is TGTGCCAGCGGTACAGGGGTGAACACTGAAGCTTTCTTT.

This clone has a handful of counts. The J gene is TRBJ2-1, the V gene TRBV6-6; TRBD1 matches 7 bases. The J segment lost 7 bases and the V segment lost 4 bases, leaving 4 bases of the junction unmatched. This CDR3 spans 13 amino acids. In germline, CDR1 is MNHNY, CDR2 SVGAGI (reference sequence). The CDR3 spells CASSFLDRNEQFF. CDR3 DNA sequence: TGTGCCAGCAGTTTCTTGGACAGGAATGAGCAGTTCTTC.

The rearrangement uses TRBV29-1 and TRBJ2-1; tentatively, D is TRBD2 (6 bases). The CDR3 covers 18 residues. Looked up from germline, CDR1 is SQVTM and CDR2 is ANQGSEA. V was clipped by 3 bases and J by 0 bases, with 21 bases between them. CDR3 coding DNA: TGCAGCGTTGAGGGGTCTAGCGCATTCCACAGCTCCTACAATGAGCAGTTCTTC. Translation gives CSVEGSSAFHSSYNEQFF.

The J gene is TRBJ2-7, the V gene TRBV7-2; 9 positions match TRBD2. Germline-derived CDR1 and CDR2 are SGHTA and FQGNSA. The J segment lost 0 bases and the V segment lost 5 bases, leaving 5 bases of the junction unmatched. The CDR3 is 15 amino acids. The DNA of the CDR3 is TGTGCCAGCAGCCGGGGACTAGCCATCTCCTACGAGCAGTACTTC. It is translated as CASSRGLAISYEQYF.

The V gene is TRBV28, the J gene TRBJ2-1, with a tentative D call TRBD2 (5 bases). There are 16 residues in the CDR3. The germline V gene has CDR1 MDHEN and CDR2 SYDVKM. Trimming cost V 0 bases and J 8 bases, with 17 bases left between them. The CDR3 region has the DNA TGTGCCAGCAGTTTATGGTCTGGATTCGGAGGCGATGAGCAGTTCTTC. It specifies CASSLWSGFGGDEQFF.

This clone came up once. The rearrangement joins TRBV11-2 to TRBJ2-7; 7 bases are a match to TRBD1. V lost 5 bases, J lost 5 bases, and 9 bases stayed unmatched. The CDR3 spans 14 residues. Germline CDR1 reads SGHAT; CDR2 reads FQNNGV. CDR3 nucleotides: TGTGCCAGCAGCCAGCTGACAGGGAACGACGAGCAGTACTTC. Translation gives CASSQLTGNDEQYF.

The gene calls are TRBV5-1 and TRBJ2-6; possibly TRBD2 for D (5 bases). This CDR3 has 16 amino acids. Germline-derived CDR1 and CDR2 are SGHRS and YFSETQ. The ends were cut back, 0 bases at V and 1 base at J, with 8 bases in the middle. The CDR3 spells CASSLDPGSGANVLTF. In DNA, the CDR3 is TGCGCCAGCAGCTTGGATCCGGGATCTGGGGCCAACGTCCTGACTTTC.

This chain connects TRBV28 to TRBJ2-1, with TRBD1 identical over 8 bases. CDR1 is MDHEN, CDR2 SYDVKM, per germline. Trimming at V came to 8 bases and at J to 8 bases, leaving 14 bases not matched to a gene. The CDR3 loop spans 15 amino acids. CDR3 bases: TGTGCCAGCGGGTGGACAGGGTCCCTTTTATATGAGCAGTTCTTC. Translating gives CASGWTGSLLYEQFF. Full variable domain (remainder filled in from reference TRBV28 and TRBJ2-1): DVKVTQSSRYLVKRTGEKVFLECVQDMDHENMFWYRQDPGLGLRLIYFSYDVKMKEKGDIPEGYSVSREKKERFSLILESASTNQTSMYLCASGWTGSLLYEQFFGPGTRLTVL.

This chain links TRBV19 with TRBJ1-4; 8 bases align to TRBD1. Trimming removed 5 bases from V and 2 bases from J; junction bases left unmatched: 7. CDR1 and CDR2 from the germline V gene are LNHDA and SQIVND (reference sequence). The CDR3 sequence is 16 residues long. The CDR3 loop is CASSEDRDFTNEKLFF. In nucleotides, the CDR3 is TGTGCCAGTAGTGAGGACAGGGACTTTACTAATGAAAAACTGTTTTTT.

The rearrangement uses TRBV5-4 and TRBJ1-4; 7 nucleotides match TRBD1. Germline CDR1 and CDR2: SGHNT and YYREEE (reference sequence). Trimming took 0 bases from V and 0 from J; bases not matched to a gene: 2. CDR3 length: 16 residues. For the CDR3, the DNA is TGTGCCAGCAGCTTGGGACAGGGTGCAACTAATGAAAAACTGTTTTTT. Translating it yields CASSLGQGATNEKLFF.

The CDR3 region has the DNA TGTGCCAGCAGCCCCGGTGGGGACAGGGTCTACGAGCAGTACTTC. As protein: CASSPGGDRVYEQYF. This chain uses TRBV28 with TRBJ2-7; TRBD1 agrees at 9 bases. V lost 6 bases, J lost 3 bases, and 9 bases stayed unmatched. This CDR3 has 15 amino acids. The germline gives CDR1 MDHEN, CDR2 SYDVKM.

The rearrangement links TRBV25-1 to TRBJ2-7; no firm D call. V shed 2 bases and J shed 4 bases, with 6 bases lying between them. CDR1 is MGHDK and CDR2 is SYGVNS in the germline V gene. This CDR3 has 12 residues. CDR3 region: CASSEAGYEQYF. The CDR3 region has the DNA TGTGCCAGCAGTGAAGCAGGTTACGAGCAGTACTTC.

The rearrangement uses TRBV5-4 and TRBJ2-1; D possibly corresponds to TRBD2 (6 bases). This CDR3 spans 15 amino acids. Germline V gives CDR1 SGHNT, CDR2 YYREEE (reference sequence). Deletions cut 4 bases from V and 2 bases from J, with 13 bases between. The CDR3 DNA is TGTGCCAGCAGCCCGGAGGAGGGACCCTACAATGAGCAGTTCTTC. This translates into CASSPEEGPYNEQFF.

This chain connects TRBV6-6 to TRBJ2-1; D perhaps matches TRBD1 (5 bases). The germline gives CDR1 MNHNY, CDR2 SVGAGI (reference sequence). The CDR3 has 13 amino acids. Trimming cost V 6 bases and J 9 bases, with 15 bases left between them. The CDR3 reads CASSLQTDGEQFF. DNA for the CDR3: TGTGCCAGCAGCCTACAGACAGATGGTGAGCAGTTCTTC.

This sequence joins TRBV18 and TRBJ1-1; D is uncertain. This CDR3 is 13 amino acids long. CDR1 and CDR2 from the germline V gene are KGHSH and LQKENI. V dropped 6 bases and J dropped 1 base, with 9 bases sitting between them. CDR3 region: CASSGTANTEAFF. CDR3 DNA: TGTGCCAGCTCGGGCACAGCGAACACTGAAGCTTTCTTT.

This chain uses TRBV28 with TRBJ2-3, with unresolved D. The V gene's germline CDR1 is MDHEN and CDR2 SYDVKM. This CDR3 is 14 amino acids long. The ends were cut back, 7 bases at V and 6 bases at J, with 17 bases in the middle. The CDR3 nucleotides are TGTGCCAGCACTCTCCAGAGCGTCCCCGATACGCAGTATTTT. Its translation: CASTLQSVPDTQYF.

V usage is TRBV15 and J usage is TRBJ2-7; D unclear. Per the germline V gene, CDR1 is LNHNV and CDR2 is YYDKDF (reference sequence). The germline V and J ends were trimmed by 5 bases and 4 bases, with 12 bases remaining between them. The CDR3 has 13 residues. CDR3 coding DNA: TGTGCCACCAGCGAGAGTTGGGCGTACGAGCAGTACTTC. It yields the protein CATSESWAYEQYF.

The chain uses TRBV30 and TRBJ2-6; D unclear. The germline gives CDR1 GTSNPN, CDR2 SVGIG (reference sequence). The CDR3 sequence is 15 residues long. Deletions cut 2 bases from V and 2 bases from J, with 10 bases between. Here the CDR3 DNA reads TGTGCCTGGAGTCATGGCCTCCCTGGGGCCAACGTCCTGACTTTC. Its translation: CAWSHGLPGANVLTF. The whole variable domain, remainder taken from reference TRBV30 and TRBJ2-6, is SQTIHQWPATLVQPVGSPLSLECTVEGTSNPNLYWYRQAAGRGLQLLFYSVGIGQISSEVPQNLSASRPQDRQFILSSKKLLLSDSGFYLCAWSHGLPGANVLTFGAGSRLTVL.

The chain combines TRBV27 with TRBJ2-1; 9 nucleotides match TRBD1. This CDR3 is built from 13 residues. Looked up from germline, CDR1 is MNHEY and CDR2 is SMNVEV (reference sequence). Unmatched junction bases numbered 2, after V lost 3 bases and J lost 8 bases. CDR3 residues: CASSLTGGDEQFF. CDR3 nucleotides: TGTGCCAGCAGTTTGACAGGGGGGGATGAGCAGTTCTTC.

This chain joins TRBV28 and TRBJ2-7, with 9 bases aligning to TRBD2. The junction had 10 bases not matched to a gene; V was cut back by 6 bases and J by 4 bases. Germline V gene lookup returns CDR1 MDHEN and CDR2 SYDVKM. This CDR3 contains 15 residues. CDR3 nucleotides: TGTGCCAGCAGATCGACTAGCGGAGGCGGGTACGAGCAGTACTTC. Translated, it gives CASRSTSGGGYEQYF.

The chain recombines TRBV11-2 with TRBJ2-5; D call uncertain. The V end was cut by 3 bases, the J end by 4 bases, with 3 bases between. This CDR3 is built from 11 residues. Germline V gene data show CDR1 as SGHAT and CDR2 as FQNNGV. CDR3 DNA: TGTGCCAGCAGCTTCGGAGAGACCCAGTACTTC. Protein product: CASSFGETQYF.

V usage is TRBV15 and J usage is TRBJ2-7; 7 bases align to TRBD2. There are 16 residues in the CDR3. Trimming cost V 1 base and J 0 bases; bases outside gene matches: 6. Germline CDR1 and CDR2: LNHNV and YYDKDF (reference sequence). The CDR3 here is CATSRAGEGRSYEQYF. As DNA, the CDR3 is TGTGCCACCAGCAGAGCCGGGGAGGGCCGCTCCTACGAGCAGTACTTC. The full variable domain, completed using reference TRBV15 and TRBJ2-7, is DAMVIQNPRYQVTQFGKPVTLSCSQTLNHNVMYWYQQKSSQAPKLLFHYYDKDFNNEADTPDNFQSRRPNTSFCFLDIRSPGLGDTAMYLCATSRAGEGRSYEQYFGPGTRLTVT.

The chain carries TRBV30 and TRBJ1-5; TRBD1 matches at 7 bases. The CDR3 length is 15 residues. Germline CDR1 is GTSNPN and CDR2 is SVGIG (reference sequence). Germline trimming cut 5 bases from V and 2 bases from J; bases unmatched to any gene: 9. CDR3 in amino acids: CAWGLRGQRNQPQHF. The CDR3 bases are TGTGCCTGGGGTCTGCGGGGACAGCGCAATCAGCCCCAGCATTTT.

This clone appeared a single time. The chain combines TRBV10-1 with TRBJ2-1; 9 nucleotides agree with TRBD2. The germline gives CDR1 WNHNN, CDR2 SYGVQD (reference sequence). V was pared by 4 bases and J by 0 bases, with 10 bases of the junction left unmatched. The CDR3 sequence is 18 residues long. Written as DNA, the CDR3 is TGCGCCAGCAGTGGGGATAGCGGGAGAATCAGCTCCTACAATGAGCAGTTCTTC. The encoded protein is CASSGDSGRISSYNEQFF.

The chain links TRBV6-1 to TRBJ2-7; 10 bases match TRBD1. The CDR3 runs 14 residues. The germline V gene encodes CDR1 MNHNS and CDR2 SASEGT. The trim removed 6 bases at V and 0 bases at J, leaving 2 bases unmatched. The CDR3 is CASSRQGASYEQYF. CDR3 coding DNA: TGTGCCAGCAGCAGACAGGGGGCCTCCTACGAGCAGTACTTC.

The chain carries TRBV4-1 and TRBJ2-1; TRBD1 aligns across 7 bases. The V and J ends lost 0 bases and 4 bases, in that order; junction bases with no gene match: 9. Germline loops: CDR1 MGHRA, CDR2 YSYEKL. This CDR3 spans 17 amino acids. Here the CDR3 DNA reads TGCGCCAGCAGCCAAGACCCTGACAGGGTATTTTACAATGAGCAGTTCTTC. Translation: CASSQDPDRVFYNEQFF.

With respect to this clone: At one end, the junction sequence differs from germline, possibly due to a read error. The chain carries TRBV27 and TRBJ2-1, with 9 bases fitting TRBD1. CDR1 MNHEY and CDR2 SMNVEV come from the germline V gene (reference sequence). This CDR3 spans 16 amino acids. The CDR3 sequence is CASSLQGQGSYNERFF. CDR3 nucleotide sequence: TGTGCCAGCAGTTTACAGGGACAGGGAAGCTACAATGAGCGGTTCTTC.

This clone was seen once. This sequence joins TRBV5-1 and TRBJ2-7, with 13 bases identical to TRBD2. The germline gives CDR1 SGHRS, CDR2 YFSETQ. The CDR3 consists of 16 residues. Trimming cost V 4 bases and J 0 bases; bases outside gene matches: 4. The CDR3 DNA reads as TGCGCCAGCAGCCCGGGACTAGCGGGGATCTCCTACGAGCAGTACTTC. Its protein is CASSPGLAGISYEQYF.

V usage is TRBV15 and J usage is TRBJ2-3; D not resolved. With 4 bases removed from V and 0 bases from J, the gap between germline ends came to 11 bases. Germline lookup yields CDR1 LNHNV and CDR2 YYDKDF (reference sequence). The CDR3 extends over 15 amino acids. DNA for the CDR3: TGTGCCACCAGCATTGGCGGAATTAGCACAGATACGCAGTATTTT. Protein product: CATSIGGISTDTQYF.

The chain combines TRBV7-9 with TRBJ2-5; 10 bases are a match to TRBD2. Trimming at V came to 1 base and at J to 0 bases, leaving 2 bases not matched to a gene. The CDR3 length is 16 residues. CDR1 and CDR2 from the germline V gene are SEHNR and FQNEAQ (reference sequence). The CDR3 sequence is CASSLVLAGDQETQYF. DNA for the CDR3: TGTGCCAGCAGCTTAGTCCTAGCGGGAGACCAAGAGACCCAGTACTTC.